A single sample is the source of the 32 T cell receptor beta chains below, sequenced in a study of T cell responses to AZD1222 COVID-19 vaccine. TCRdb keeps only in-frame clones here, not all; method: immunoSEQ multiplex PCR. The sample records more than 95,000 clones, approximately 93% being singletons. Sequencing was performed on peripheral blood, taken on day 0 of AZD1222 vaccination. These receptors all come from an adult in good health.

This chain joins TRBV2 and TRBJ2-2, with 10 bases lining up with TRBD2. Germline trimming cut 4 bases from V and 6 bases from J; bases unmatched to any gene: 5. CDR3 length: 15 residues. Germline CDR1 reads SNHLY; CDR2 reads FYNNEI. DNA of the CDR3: TGTGCCAGCAGTGTTAGCGGGAGGTATTCCGGGGAGCTGTTTTTT. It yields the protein CASSVSGRYSGELFF.

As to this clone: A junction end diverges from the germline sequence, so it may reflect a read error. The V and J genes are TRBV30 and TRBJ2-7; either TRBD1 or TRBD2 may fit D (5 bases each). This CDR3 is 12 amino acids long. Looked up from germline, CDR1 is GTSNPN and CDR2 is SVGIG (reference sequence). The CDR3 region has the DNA TGTGCCTGGAGTTTCACCCGGGACGGGATGGGTTTC. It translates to CAWSFTRDGMGF.

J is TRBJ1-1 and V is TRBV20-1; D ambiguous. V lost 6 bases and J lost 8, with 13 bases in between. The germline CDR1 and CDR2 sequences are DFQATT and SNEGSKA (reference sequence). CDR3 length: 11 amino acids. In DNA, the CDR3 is TGCAGTGCGTCTCGGGGTTTAGAAGCTTTCTTT. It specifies CSASRGLEAFF.

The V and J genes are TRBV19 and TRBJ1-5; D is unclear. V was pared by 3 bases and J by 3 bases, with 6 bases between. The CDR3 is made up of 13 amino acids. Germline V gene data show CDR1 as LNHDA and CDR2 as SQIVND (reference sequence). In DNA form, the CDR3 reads TGTGCCAGTAGTATCTCCCCCAATCAGCCCCAGCATTTT. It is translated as CASSISPNQPQHF.

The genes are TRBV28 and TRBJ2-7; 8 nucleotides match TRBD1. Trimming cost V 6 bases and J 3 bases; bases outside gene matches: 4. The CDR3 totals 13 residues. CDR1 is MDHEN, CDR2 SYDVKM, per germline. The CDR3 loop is CASSRGQDYEQYF. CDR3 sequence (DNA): TGTGCCAGCAGCAGGGGACAGGACTACGAGCAGTACTTC.

The CDR3 sequence: CASSEPGQKFYGYTF. CDR3 in DNA: TGTGCCAGCAGCGAACCGGGACAAAAATTCTATGGCTACACCTTC. The chain joins TRBV21-1 to TRBJ1-2; the table's TRBD1 call for D was not verified on the DNA. TRBV21-1 is a pseudogene locus. The CDR3 has 15 residues.

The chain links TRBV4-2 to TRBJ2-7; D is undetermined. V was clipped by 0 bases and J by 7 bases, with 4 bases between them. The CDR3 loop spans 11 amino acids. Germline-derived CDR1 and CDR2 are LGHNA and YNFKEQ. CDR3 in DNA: TGTGCCAGCAGCCAAGATCGAGAGCAGTACTTC. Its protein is CASSQDREQYF.

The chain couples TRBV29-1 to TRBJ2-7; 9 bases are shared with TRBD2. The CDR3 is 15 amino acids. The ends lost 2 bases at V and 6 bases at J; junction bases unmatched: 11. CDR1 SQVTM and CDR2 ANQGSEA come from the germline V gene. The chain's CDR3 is CSVEFSGSPPGEQYF. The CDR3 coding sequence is TGCAGCGTTGAATTTAGCGGGAGCCCCCCCGGCGAGCAGTACTTC.

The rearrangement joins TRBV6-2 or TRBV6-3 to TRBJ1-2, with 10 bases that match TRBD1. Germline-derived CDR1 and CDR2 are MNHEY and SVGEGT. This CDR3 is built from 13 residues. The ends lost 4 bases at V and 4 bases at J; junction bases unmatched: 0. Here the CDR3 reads CASSWTGGYGYTF. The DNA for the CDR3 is TGTGCCAGCAGTTGGACAGGGGGCTATGGCTACACCTTC.

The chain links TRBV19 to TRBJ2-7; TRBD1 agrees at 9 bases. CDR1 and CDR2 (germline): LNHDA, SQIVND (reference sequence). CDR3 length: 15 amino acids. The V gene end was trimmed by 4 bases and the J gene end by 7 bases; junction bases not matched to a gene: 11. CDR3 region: CASSNSGTGRAEQYF. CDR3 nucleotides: TGTGCCAGTAGTAACTCCGGGACAGGGAGGGCTGAGCAGTACTTC.

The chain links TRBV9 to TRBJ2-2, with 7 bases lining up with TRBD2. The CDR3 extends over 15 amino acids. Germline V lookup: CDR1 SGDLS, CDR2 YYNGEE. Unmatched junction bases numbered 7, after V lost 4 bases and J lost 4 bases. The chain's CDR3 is CASSRPAGPTGELFF. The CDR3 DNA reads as TGTGCCAGCAGCCGCCCAGCGGGACCCACCGGGGAGCTGTTTTTT.

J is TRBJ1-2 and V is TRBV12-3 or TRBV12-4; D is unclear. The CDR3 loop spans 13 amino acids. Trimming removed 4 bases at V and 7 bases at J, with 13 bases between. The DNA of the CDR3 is TGTGCCAGCAGTTCCCTGGTGGTAAGTGGCTACACCTTC. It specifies CASSSLVVSGYTF.

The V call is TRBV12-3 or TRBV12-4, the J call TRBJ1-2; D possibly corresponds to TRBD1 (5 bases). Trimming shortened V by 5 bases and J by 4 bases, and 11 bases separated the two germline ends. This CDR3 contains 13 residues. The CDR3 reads CASSHRGVYGYTF. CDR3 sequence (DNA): TGTGCCAGCAGTCATAGGGGCGTCTATGGCTACACCTTC.

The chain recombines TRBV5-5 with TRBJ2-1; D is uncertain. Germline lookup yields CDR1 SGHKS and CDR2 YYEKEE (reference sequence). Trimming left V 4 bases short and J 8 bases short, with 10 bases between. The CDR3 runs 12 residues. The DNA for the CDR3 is TGTGCCAGCAGCCAAAGAATGGATGAGCAGTTCTTC. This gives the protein CASSQRMDEQFF.

CDR3 protein: CASSHLRGTGNEKLFF. For the CDR3, the DNA is TGTGCCAGCAGCCACCTAAGGGGGACAGGGAATGAAAAACTGTTTTTT. The chain combines TRBV3-1 (or the pseudogene TRBV3-2) with TRBJ1-4; the match to TRBD1 covers 9 bases. This CDR3 is built from 16 residues. Germline trimming cut 3 bases from V and 5 bases from J; bases unmatched to any gene: 7. The germline V gene encodes CDR1 LGHDT and CDR2 YNNKEL (reference sequence).

CDR3 sequence: CASSLGTTNEKLFF. The CDR3 nucleotides are TGTGCCAGCAGCTTGGGCACTACTAATGAAAAACTGTTTTTT. J is TRBJ1-4 and V is TRBV7-9; no definite D call. Trimming took 3 bases from V and 2 from J, leaving 7 bases between them. From germline, CDR1 is SEHNR and CDR2 FQNEAQ (reference sequence). This CDR3 has 14 residues.

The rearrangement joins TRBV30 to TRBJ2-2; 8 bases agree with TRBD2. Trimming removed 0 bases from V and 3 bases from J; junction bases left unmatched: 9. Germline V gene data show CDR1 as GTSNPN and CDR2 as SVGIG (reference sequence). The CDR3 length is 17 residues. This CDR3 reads CAWSVHRGRSHTGELFF. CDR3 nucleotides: TGTGCCTGGAGTGTACACCGCGGGAGGTCCCACACCGGGGAGCTGTTTTTT. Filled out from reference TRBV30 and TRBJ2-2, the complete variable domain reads SQTIHQWPATLVQPVGSPLSLECTVEGTSNPNLYWYRQAAGRGLQLLFYSVGIGQISSEVPQNLSASRPQDRQFILSSKKLLLSDSGFYLCAWSVHRGRSHTGELFFGEGSRLTVL.

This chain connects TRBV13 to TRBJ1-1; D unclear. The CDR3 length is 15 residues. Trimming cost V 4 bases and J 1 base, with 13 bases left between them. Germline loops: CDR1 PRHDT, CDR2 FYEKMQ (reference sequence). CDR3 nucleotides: TGTGCCAGCAGCTCCCGTGGACGGGGGAACACTGAAGCTTTCTTT. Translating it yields CASSSRGRGNTEAFF. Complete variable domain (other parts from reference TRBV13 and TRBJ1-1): AAGVIQSPRHLIKEKRETATLKCYPIPRHDTVYWYQQGPGQDPQFLISFYEKMQSDKGSIPDRFSAQQFSDYHSELNMSSLELGDSALYFCASSSRGRGNTEAFFGQGTRLTVV.

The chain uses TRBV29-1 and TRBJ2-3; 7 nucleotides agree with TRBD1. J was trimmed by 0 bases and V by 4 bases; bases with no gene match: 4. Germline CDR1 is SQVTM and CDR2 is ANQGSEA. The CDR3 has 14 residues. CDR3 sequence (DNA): TGCAGCGTTGGACGGGACAGCAGCACAGATACGCAGTATTTT. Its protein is CSVGRDSSTDTQYF.

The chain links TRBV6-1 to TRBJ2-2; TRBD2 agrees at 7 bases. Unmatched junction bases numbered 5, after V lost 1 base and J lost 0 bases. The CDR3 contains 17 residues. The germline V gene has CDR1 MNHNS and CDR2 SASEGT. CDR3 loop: CASSEVVGRPNTGELFF. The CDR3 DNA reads TGTGCCAGCAGTGAAGTTGTCGGGAGGCCGAACACCGGGGAGCTGTTTTTT.

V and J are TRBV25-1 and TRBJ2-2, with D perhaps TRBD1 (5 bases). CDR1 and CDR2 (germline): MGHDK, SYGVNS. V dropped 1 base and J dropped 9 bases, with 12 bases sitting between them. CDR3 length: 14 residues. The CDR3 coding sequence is TGTGCCAGCAGTGAATTACTGGGGCGCAGGGAGCTGTTTTTT. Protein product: CASSELLGRRELFF.

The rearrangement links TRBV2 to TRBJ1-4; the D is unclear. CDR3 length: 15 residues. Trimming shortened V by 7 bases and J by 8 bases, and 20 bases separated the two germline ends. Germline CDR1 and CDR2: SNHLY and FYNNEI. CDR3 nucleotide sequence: TGTGCCAGCAACCCAAGGACGGGTAGTGGAGAAAAACTGTTTTTT. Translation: CASNPRTGSGEKLFF.

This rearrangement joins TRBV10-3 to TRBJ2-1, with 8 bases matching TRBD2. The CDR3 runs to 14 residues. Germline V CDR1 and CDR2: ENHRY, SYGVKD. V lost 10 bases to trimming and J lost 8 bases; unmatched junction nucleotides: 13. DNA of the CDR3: TGTGCCAGTAGCCACGGGACTAGTAATGATGAGCAGTTCTTC. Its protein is CASSHGTSNDEQFF.

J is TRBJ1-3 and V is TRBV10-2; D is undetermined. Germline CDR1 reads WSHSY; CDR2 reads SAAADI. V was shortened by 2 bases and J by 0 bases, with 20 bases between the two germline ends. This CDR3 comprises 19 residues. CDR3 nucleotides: TGCGCCAGCAGTGAGCGGGCGCAGGTTCCGACCCCCTCTGGAAACACCATATATTTT. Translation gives CASSERAQVPTPSGNTIYF.

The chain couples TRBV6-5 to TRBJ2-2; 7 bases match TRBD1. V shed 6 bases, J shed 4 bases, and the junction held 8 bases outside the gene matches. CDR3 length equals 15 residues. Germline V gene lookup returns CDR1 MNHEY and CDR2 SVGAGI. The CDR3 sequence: CASRVRQGSTGELFF. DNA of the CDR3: TGTGCCAGCAGAGTACGACAGGGCAGCACCGGGGAGCTGTTTTTT.

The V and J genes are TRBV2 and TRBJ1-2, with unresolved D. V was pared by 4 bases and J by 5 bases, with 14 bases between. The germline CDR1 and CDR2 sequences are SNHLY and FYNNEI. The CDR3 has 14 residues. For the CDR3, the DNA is TGTGCCAGCAGTGTACGGCAGAGCCTATATGGCTACACCTTC. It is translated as CASSVRQSLYGYTF. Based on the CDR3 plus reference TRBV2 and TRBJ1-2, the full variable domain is EPEVTQTPSHQVTQMGQEVILRCVPISNHLYFYWYRQILGQKVEFLVSFYNNEISEKSEIFDDQFSVERPDGSNFTLKIRSTKLEDSAMYFCASSVRQSLYGYTFGSGTRLTVV.

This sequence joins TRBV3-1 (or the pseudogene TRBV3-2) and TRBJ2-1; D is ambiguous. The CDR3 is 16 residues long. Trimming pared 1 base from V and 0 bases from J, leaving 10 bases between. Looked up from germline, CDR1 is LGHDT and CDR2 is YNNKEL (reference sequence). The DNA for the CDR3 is TGTGCCAGCAGCCAAGTCGCTTACAGCTCCTACAATGAGCAGTTCTTC. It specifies CASSQVAYSSYNEQFF.

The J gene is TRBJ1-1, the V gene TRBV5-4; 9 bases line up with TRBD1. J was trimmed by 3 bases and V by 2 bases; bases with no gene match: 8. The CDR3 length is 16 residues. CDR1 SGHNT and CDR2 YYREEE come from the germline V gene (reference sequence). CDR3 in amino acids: CASSLYYRGQDTEAFF. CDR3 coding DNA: TGTGCCAGCAGCTTATACTACAGGGGGCAAGACACTGAAGCTTTCTTT. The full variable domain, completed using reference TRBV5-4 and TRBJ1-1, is ETGVTQSPTHLIKTRGQQVTLRCSSQSGHNTVSWYQQALGQGPQFIFQYYREEENGRGNFPPRFSGLQFPNYSSELNVNALELDDSALYLCASSLYYRGQDTEAFFGQGTRLTVV.

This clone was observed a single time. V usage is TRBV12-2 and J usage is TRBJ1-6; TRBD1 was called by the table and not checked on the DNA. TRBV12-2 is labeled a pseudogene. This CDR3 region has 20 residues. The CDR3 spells CASRLPSRDTAPGYNSPLHF. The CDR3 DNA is TGTGCAAGTCGCTTACCGTCCCGGGACACTGCTCCGGGCTATAATTCACCCCTCCACTTT.

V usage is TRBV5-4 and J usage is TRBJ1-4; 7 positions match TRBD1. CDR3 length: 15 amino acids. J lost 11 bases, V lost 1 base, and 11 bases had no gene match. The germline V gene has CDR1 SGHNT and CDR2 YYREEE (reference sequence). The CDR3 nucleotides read TGTGCCAGCAGCTTGACTAAAGGGGGCGCCGGGAAACTGTTTTTT. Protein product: CASSLTKGGAGKLFF.

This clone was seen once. The CDR3 sequence is CASTYGNSPLHF. For the CDR3, the DNA is TGTGCCAGCACCTACGGGAATTCACCCCTCCACTTT. V and J are TRBV28 and TRBJ1-6; D unclear. With 7 bases removed from V and 7 bases from J, the gap between germline ends came to 8 bases. The CDR3 extends over 12 amino acids. The germline V gene has CDR1 MDHEN and CDR2 SYDVKM.

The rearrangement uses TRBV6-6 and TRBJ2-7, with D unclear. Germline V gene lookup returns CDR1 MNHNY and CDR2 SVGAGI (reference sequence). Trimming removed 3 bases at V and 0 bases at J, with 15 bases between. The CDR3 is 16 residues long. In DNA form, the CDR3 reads TGTGCCAGCAGTTATTCCCTTGGTAGCAGCTCCTACGAGCAGTACTTC. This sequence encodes CASSYSLGSSSYEQYF.